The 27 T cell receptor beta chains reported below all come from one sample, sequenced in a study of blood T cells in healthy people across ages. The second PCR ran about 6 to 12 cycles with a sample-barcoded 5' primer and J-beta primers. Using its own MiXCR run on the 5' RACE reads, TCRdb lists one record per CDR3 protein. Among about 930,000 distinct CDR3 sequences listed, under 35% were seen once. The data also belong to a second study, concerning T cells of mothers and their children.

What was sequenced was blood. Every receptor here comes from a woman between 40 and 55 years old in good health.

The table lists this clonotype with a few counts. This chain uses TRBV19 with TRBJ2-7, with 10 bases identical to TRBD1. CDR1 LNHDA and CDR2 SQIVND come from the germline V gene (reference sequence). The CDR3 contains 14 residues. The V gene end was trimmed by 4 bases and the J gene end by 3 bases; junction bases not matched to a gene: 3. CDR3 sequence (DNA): TGTGCCAGTAGTACAAGGACAGGGGGCTACGAGCAGTACTTC. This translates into CASSTRTGGYEQYF.

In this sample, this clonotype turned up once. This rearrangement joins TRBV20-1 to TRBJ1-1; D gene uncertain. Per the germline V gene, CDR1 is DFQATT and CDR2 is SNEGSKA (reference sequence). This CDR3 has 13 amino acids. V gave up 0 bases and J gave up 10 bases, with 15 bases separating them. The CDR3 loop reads CSARDRRDIGAFF. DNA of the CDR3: TGCAGTGCTAGAGATCGGAGGGATATAGGAGCTTTCTTT.

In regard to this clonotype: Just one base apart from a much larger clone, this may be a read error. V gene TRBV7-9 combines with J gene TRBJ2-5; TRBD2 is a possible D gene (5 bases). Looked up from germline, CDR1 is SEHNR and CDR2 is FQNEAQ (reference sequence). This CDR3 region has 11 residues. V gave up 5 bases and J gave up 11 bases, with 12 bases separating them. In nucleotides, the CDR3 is TGTGCCAGCAGCAACCCACTAGAGCAGTACTTC. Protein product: CASSNPLEQYF. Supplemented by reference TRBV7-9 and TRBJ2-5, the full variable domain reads DTGVSQNPRHKITKRGQNVTFRCDPISEHNRLYWYRQTLGQGPEFLTYFQNEAQLEKSRLLSDRFSAERPKGSFSTLEIQRTEQGDSAMYLCASSNPLEQYFGPGTRLLVL.

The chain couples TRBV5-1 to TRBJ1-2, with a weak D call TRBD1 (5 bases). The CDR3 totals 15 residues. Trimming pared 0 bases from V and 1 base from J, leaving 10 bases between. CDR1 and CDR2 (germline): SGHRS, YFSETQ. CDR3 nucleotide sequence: TGCGCCAGCAGCTTGGATAGAGGGGTTAACTATGGCTACACCTTC. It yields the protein CASSLDRGVNYGYTF.

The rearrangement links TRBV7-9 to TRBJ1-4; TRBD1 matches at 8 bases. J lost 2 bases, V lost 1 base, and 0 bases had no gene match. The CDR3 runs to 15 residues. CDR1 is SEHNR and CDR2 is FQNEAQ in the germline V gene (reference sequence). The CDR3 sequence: CASSLGDRTNEKLFF. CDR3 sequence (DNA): TGTGCCAGCAGCTTAGGGGACAGGACTAATGAAAAACTGTTTTTT.

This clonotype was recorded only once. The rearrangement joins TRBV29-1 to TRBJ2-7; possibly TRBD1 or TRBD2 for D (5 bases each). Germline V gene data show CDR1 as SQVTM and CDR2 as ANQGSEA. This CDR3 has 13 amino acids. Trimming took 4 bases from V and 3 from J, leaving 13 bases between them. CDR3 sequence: CSVGPGPYYEQYF. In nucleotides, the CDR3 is TGCAGCGTTGGTCCGGGACCATACTACGAGCAGTACTTC.

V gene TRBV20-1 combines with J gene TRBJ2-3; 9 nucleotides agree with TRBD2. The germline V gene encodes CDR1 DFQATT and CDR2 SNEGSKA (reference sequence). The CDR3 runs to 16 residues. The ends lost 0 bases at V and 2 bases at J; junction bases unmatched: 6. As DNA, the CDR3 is TGCAGTGCTAGAGATCTCCTAGCGGGGTTCACAGATACGCAGTATTTT. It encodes CSARDLLAGFTDTQYF.

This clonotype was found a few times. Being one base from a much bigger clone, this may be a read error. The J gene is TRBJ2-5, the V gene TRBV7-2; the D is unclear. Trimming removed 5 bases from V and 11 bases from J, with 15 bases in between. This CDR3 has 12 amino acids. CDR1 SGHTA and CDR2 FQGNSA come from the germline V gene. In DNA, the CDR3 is TGTGCCAGCAGCCCCATGACGGGTGAGCAGTACTTC. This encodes CASSPMTGEQYF.

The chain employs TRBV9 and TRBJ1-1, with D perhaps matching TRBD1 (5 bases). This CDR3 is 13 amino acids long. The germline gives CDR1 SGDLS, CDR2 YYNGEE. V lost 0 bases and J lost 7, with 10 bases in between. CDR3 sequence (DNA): TGTGCCAGCAGCGTAGGGGGCGGGGATGAAGCTTTCTTT. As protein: CASSVGGGDEAFF. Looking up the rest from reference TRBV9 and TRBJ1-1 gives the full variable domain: DSGVTQTPKHLITATGQRVTLRCSPRSGDLSVYWYQQSLDQGLQFLIQYYNGEERAKGNILERFSAQQFPDLHSELNLSSLELGDSALYFCASSVGGGDEAFFGQGTRLTVV.

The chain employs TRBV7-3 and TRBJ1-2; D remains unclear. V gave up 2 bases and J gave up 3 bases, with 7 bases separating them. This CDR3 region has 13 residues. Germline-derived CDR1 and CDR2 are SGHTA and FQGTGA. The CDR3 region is CASSLFSDYGYTF. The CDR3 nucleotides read TGTGCCAGCAGCTTATTTTCAGACTATGGCTACACCTTC.

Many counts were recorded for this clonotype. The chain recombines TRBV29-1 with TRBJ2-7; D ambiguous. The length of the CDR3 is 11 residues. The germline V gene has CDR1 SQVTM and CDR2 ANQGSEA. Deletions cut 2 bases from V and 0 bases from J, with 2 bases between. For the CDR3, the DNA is TGCAGCGTTGAAAACTCCTACGAGCAGTACTTC. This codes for CSVENSYEQYF.

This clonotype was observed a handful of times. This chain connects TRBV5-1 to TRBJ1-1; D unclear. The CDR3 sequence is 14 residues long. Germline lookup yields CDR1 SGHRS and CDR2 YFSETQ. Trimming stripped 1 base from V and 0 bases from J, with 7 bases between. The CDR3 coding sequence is TGCGCCAGCAGCTTGATAGGAATGAACACTGAAGCTTTCTTT. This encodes CASSLIGMNTEAFF. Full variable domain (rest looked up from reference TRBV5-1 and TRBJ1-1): KAGVTQTPRYLIKTRGQQVTLSCSPISGHRSVSWYQQTPGQGLQFLFEYFSETQRNKGNFPGRFSGRQFSNSRSEMNVSTLELGDSALYLCASSLIGMNTEAFFGQGTRLTVV.

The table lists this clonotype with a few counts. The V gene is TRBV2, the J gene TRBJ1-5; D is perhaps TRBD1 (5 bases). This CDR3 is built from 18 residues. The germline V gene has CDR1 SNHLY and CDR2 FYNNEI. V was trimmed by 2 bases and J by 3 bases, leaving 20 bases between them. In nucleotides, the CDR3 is TGTGCCAGCAGTGAAAGGCGGGGCGGTTTCAGCCTCAATCAGCCCCAGCATTTT. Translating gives CASSERRGGFSLNQPQHF.

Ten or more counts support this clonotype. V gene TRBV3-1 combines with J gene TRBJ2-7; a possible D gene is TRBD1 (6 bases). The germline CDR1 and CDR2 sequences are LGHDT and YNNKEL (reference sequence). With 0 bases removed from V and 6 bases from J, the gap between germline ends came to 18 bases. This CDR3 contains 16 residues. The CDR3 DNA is TGTGCCAGCAGCCAAGAAAAAACAGGGCAGTTATCCGAGCAGTACTTC. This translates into CASSQEKTGQLSEQYF.

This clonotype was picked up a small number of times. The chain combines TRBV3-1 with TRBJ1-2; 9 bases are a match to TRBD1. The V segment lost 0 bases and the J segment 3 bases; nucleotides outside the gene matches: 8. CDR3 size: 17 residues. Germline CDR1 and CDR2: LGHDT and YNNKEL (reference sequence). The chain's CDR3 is CASSQDPRTGEDYGYTF. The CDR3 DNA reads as TGTGCCAGCAGCCAAGATCCGAGGACAGGGGAAGACTATGGCTACACCTTC.

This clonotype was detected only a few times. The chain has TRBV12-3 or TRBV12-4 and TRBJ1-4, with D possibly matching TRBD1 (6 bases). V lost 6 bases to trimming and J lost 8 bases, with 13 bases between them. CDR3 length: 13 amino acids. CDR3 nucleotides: TGTGCCAGCAGCCCAGGGGTAGGGGAAAAACTGTTTTTT. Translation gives CASSPGVGEKLFF.

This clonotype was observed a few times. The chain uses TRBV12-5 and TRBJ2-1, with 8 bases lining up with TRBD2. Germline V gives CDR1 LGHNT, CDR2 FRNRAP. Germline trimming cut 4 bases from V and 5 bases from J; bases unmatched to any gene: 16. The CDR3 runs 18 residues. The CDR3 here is CASGSTIGAGGVDNEQFF. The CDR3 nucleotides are TGTGCTAGTGGTTCGACTATTGGCGCGGGGGGAGTAGACAATGAGCAGTTCTTC.

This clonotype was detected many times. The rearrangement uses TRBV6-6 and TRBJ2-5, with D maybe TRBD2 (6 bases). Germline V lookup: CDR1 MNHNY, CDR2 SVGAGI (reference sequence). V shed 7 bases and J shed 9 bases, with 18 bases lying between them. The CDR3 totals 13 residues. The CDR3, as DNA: TGTGCCAGCACAACCGGGACTGCAAGACCCCAGTACTTC. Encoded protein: CASTTGTARPQYF.

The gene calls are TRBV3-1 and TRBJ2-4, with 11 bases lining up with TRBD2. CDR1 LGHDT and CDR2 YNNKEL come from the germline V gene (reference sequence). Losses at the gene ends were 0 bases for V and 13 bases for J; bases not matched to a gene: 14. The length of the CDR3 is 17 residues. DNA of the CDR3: TGTGCCAGCAGCCAAGACGAGACTAGCGGGGAGAGAAGAGAGCAGTACTTC. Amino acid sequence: CASSQDETSGERREQYF.

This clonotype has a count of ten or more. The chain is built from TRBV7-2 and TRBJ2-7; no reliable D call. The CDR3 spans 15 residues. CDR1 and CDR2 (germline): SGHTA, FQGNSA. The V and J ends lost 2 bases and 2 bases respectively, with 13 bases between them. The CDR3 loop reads CASSLQAGLPYEQYF. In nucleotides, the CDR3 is TGTGCCAGCAGCTTACAGGCAGGTCTCCCCTACGAGCAGTACTTC.

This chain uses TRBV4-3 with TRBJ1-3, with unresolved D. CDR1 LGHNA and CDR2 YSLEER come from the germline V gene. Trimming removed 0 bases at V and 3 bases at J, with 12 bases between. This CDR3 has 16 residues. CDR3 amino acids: CASSQDEGLIGNTIYF. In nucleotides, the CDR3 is TGCGCCAGCAGCCAAGATGAAGGACTGATTGGAAACACCATATATTTT.

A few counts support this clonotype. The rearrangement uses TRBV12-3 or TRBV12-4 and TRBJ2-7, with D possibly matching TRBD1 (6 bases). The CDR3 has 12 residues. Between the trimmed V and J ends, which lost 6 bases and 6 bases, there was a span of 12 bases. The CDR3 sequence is CASSSTGLEQYF. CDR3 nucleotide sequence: TGTGCCAGCAGCTCAACAGGGCTCGAGCAGTACTTC.

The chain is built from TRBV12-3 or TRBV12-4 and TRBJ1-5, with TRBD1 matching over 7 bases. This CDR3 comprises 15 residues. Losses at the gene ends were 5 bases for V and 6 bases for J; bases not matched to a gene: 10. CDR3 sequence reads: CASSPPGQIGQPQHF. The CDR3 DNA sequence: TGTGCCAGCAGTCCTCCGGGACAGATAGGTCAGCCCCAGCATTTT.

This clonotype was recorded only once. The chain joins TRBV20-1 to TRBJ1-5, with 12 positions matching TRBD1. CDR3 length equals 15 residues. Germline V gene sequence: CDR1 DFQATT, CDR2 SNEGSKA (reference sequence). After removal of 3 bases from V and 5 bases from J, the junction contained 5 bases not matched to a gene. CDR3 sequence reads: CSASGTGGGHQPQHF. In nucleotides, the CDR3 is TGCAGTGCTAGCGGGACAGGGGGCGGCCATCAGCCCCAGCATTTT.

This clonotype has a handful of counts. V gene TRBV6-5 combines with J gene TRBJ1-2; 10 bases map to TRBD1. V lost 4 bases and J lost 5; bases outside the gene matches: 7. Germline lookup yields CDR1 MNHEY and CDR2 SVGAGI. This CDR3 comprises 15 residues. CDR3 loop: CASSSPDRGVYGYTF. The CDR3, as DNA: TGTGCCAGCAGTTCTCCGGACAGGGGGGTATATGGCTACACCTTC.

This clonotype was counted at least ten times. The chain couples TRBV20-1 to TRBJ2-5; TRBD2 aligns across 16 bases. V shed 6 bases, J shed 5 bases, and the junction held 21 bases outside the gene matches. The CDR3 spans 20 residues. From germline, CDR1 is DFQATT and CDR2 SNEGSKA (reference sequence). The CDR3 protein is CSAIIPGTSGGGLFAETQYF. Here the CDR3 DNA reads TGCAGTGCCATTATACCAGGGACTAGCGGGGGGGGTTTATTCGCGGAGACCCAGTACTTC.

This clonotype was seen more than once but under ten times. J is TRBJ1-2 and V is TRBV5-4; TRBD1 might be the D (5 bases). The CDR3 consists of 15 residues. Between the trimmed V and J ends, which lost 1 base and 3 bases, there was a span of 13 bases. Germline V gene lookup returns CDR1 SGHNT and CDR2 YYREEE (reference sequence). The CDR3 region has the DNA TGTGCCAGCAGCTTGCTCTGGGGGGATGACTATGGCTACACCTTC. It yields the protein CASSLLWGDDYGYTF.